These T cell receptor beta chains were read from a single sample in a study of blood T cell repertoires in COVID-19. The protocol was immunoSEQ multiplex PCR, while the TCRdb copy is restricted to in-frame clones and leaves out a portion. The sample comprises over 100,000 clones, around three quarters of which are singletons, and about 4% rests with the top ten. Sequencing was performed on peripheral blood. The receptors here all came from a woman older than 75 with acute or convalescent COVID-19. Both conserved end residues are part of each CDR3. Fields, in order: J gene, D gene, clone size, V gene, CDR3 protein, CDR3 DNA. A D gene is named only where the DNA matches it firmly. Clone size appears in some rows only: once, few, many, or a class for an expanded clone.

>TRBJ2-2|-|-|TRBV5-1
CASSSGPSTGTGELFF
TGCGCCAGCAGCTCTGGCCCTAGCACTGGCACCGGGGAGCTGTTTTTT
>TRBJ2-7|-|-|TRBV4-3
CASSQRWETTYEQYF
TGCGCCAGCAGCCAAAGGTGGGAGACTACCTACGAGCAGTACTTC
>TRBJ1-2|-|-|TRBV7-2
CASSLGGQDYGYTF
TGTGCCAGCAGCTTAGGGGGGCAGGACTATGGCTACACCTTC
>TRBJ1-2|-|-|TRBV6-5
CASSYRGPAEGYGYTF
TGTGCCAGCAGTTACAGAGGACCGGCGGAGGGGTATGGCTACACCTTC
>TRBJ1-1|-|-|TRBV6-5
CASSYSRRVDTEAFF
TGTGCCAGCAGTTATTCCCGCCGGGTGGACACTGAAGCTTTCTTT
>TRBJ1-1|-|-|TRBV5-4
CASSLQGTEAFF
TGTGCCAGCAGCTTGCAGGGCACTGAAGCTTTCTTT
>TRBJ2-1|-|-|TRBV4-2
CASSQEGIAFHNEQFF
TGTGCCAGCAGCCAAGAAGGAATAGCTTTCCACAATGAGCAGTTCTTC
>TRBJ2-1|TRBD1|-|TRBV28
CASSLGSYGQGLREQFF
TGTGCCAGCAGTTTGGGTTCTTATGGACAGGGGCTTAGGGAGCAGTTCTTC
>TRBJ2-7|TRBD2|-|TRBV5-1
CASSPGFSGSYEQYF
TGCGCCAGCAGCCCGGGCTTTAGCGGGAGCTACGAGCAGTACTTC
>TRBJ2-3|TRBD2|-|TRBV29-1
CSVELGGRTDTQYF
TGCAGCGTTGAATTAGGCGGGAGGACAGATACGCAGTATTTT
>TRBJ1-6|-|-|TRBV2
CASVDVRGSPLHF
TGTGCCAGCGTGGATGTACGGGGTTCACCCCTCCACTTT
>TRBJ2-7|-|-|TRBV10-1
CASSESRLRYEQYF
TGCGCCAGCAGTGAGTCGAGGTTACGGTACGAGCAGTACTTC
>TRBJ1-1|-|-|TRBV15
CATSRDPQGNTEAFF
TGTGCCACCAGCAGAGATCCACAGGGGAACACTGAAGCTTTCTTT
>TRBJ1-4|-|-|TRBV9
CASSDGGAREKLFF
TGTGCCAGCAGCGATGGGGGGGCCAGGGAAAAACTGTTTTTT
>TRBJ1-2|TRBD1|-|TRBV5-4
CASSPADRGQDYGYTF
TGTGCCAGCAGCCCCGCGGACAGGGGGCAGGACTATGGCTACACCTTC
>TRBJ1-4|-|-|TRBV2
CASQPRGAANEKLFF
TGTGCCAGCCAGCCTCGGGGGGCGGCTAATGAAAAACTGTTTTTT
>TRBJ1-1|-|-|TRBV6-5
CASTDFPTEAFF
TGTGCCAGCACCGACTTCCCCACTGAAGCTTTCTTT
>TRBJ1-1|-|-|TRBV5-1
CASSLAGGENTEAFF
TGCGCCAGCAGCTTGGCCGGGGGGGAAAACACTGAAGCTTTCTTT
>TRBJ2-5|-|-|TRBV6-1
CASSEARGPQETQYF
TGTGCCAGCAGTGAAGCGCGAGGCCCCCAAGAGACCCAGTACTTC
>TRBJ1-2|-|-|TRBV30
CAWSEAGRGRDGYTF
TGTGCCTGGAGTGAGGCTGGCAGGGGTAGGGATGGCTACACCTTC
>TRBJ2-3|-|-|TRBV5-4
CASSFGAVTDTQYF
TGTGCCAGCAGCTTTGGGGCGGTTACAGATACGCAGTATTTT
>TRBJ2-1|TRBD2|-|TRBV5-1
CASSPSGSGYYNEQFF
TGCGCCAGCAGCCCGTCGGGTAGCGGGTACTACAATGAGCAGTTCTTC
>TRBJ2-5|TRBD2|few|TRBV7-2
CASSLGSGGPQQTQYF
TGTGCCAGCAGCTTAGGTTCGGGGGGGCCCCAGCAGACCCAGTACTTC
>TRBJ1-4|-|-|TRBV4-1
CASSQKGGTALFF
TGCGCCAGCAGCCAAAAAGGGGGAACCGCACTGTTTTTT
>TRBJ1-5|-|once|TRBV5-5
CASSLYRRREQPQHF
TGTGCCAGCAGCTTGTATAGGCGCCGGGAACAGCCCCAGCATTTT
>TRBJ2-3|TRBD2|-|TRBV6-5
CASSPHRNSGDTQYF
TGTGCCAGCAGTCCCCATCGAAATAGCGGGGATACGCAGTATTTT
>TRBJ2-2|-|once|TRBV5-4
CASSLAVGADTGELFF
TGTGCCAGCAGCTTGGCGGTGGGGGCGGACACCGGGGAGCTGTTTTTT
>TRBJ1-4|-|once|TRBV28
CASSWGLNNEKLFF
TGTGCCAGCAGTTGGGGACTGAACAATGAAAAACTGTTTTTT
>TRBJ2-2|-|-|TRBV27
CASSVDRPSNTGELFF
TGTGCCAGCAGTGTCGACAGGCCCTCGAACACCGGGGAGCTGTTTTTT
>TRBJ2-1|TRBD2|-|TRBV5-5
CASSPTGVAGTYNEQFF
TGTGCCAGCAGCCCAACTGGGGTAGCGGGGACCTACAATGAGCAGTTCTTC
>TRBJ2-3|-|-|TRBV5-1
CASSFLRGDGTDTQYF
TGCGCCAGCAGCTTTCTCAGGGGGGACGGCACAGATACGCAGTATTTT
>TRBJ2-3|-|-|TRBV5-1
CASSLVTVSTDTQYF
TGCGCCAGCAGCTTGGTTACAGTCAGCACAGATACGCAGTATTTT
>TRBJ2-1|-|-|TRBV30
CASVSPDRYNEQFF
TGTGCCTCCGTATCCCCCGACAGGTACAATGAGCAGTTCTTC
>TRBJ2-3|TRBD2|-|TRBV5-1
CASSKAQRGSTDTQYF
TGCGCCAGCAGTAAAGCCCAGCGGGGTAGCACAGATACGCAGTATTTT
>TRBJ1-4|TRBD1|-|TRBV30
CAWSPGQGREKLFF
TGTGCCTGGTCCCCGGGACAGGGAAGGGAAAAACTGTTTTTT
>TRBJ2-1|TRBD1|-|TRBV19
CASIGQGPDNEQFF
TGTGCCAGTATTGGACAGGGTCCAGACAATGAGCAGTTCTTC
>TRBJ2-7|-|-|TRBV27
CASSLRLASGYEQYF
TGTGCCAGCAGTTTACGGCTAGCGAGCGGGTACGAGCAGTACTTC
>TRBJ1-5|TRBD1|-|TRBV24-1
CATSETQGGDQPQHF
TGTGCCACCAGTGAGACGCAGGGGGGCGATCAGCCCCAGCATTTT
>TRBJ1-3|TRBD1|-|TRBV3-1/TRBV3-2
CATSGTDSGNTIYF
TGTGCTACTTCGGGGACAGATTCTGGAAACACCATATATTTT
>TRBJ2-1|-|-|TRBV7-3
CASSLTGGGHEQFF
TGTGCCAGCAGCTTAACGGGAGGGGGGCATGAGCAGTTCTTC
>TRBJ2-7|-|-|TRBV12-3/TRBV12-4
CASSFDRDYEQYF
TGTGCCAGCAGTTTTGACAGAGACTACGAGCAGTACTTC
>TRBJ2-3|TRBD2|once|TRBV7-2
CASSSRLAGAGRDTQYF
TGTGCCAGCAGCTCGCGACTAGCGGGAGCAGGCCGAGATACGCAGTATTTT
>TRBJ2-2|-|-|TRBV24-1
CATSTSSTSNTGELFF
TGTGCCACCAGTACCTCTAGTACGTCGAACACCGGGGAGCTGTTTTTT
>TRBJ2-3|TRBD2|-|TRBV9
CASSKTSEITDTQYF
TGTGCCAGCAGCAAGACTAGCGAGATCACAGATACGCAGTATTTT
>TRBJ1-1|-|-|TRBV10-1
CASSESAARREAFF
TGCGCCAGCAGTGAGTCAGCGGCAAGAAGGGAAGCTTTCTTT
>TRBJ1-6|-|-|TRBV27
CASSFGGINSPLHF
TGTGCCAGCAGTTTTGGGGGGATTAATTCACCCCTCCACTTT
>TRBJ1-6|-|-|TRBV7-2
CASSLEQAGNSPLHF
TGTGCCAGCAGCTTAGAACAGGCCGGTAATTCACCCCTCCACTTT
>TRBJ2-1|-|-|TRBV5-1
CASSLDPGMKGEQFF
TGCGCCAGCAGCTTGGATCCAGGGATGAAGGGTGAGCAGTTCTTC
>TRBJ2-2|TRBD1|-|TRBV27
CASSDFTGVSNTGELFF
TGTGCCAGCAGTGATTTCACAGGGGTCTCTAACACCGGGGAGCTGTTTTTT
>TRBJ2-3|-|-|TRBV7-2
CASSPSPRLDTQYF
TGTGCCAGCAGCCCGTCCCCTAGGTTAGATACGCAGTATTTT
>TRBJ2-3|TRBD2|-|TRBV4-1
CASSHGTSGREDTQYF
TGCGCCAGCAGCCATGGGACTAGCGGGAGGGAGGATACGCAGTATTTT
>TRBJ2-1|TRBD2|few|TRBV5-1
CASSLLAGNAEQFF
TGCGCCAGCAGCTTACTAGCGGGAAATGCTGAGCAGTTCTTC
>TRBJ1-5|-|few|TRBV19
CASSIPGDSNQPQHF
TGTGCCAGTAGTATCCCGGGAGATAGCAATCAGCCCCAGCATTTT
>TRBJ2-6|-|few|TRBV6-5
CASRETPENVLTF
TGTGCCAGCAGAGAGACACCCGAAAACGTCCTGACTTTC